Each of the 16 T cell receptor beta chains below was sequenced from the same sample in a study of CD8 T cells in Susac syndrome. Random-hexamer reverse transcription was applied to about 0.45 to 1 ug RNA. TCRdb used MiXCR to reprocess the immunoSEQ multiplex PCR reads, holding one entry per CDR3 protein. The table lists 75,000 to 100,000 distinct CDR3 sequences, about 93% of them singletons, with more than 0.8% in the top ten. Specimen: CD8+ T cells from PBMCs. The origin of the receptors is a human donor with Susac syndrome.

About this clonotype itself: Germline is not matched at one junction end, which may reflect a read error. J is TRBJ2-5 and V is TRBV7-7, with D perhaps given as TRBD1 or TRBD2 (6 bases each). The V gene's germline CDR1 is SSHAT and CDR2 FNYEAQ (reference sequence). The length of the CDR3 is 13 residues. CDR3 amino acids: CASSAGGVRPQYF. CDR3 nucleotide sequence: TGTGCTAGCAGCGCCGGGGGCGTCAGGCCCCAGTACTTC.

The chain uses TRBV20-1 and TRBJ2-7; no firm D call. The germline V and J ends were trimmed by 0 bases and 2 bases, with 20 bases remaining between them. Germline V lookup: CDR1 DFQATT, CDR2 SNEGSKA (reference sequence). The CDR3 spans 17 residues. CDR3 bases: TGCAGTGCTAGAGAATGGGTAGTGATGCAGAGGACCTACGAGCAGTACTTC. The encoded protein is CSAREWVVMQRTYEQYF.

The chain links TRBV11-2 to TRBJ2-7; no clear D gene. V was pared by 0 bases and J by 5 bases, with 11 bases between. Germline V lookup: CDR1 SGHAT, CDR2 FQNNGV. This CDR3 has 14 amino acids. The DNA for the CDR3 is TGTGCCAGCAGCTTAGATTCCGACTTTGACGAGCAGTACTTC. It yields the protein CASSLDSDFDEQYF.

The rearrangement uses TRBV13 and TRBJ2-3; 12 bases are shared with TRBD2. The V gene end was trimmed by 4 bases and the J gene end by 0 bases; junction bases not matched to a gene: 14. The germline V gene encodes CDR1 PRHDT and CDR2 FYEKMQ (reference sequence). The CDR3 is 20 residues long. The DNA of the CDR3 is TGTGCCAGCAGCTCATCCCATACTAGCGGGGGGCGACTCAGCACAGATACGCAGTATTTT. Translated, it gives CASSSSHTSGGRLSTDTQYF.

The chain employs TRBV5-4 and TRBJ2-5; D remains ambiguous. This CDR3 comprises 14 residues. The germline V gene has CDR1 SGHNT and CDR2 YYREEE (reference sequence). Trimming removed 0 bases at V and 2 bases at J, with 8 bases between. CDR3 sequence (DNA): TGTGCCAGCAGCTTGGGGGCAGATCAAGAGACCCAGTACTTC. Translation: CASSLGADQETQYF.

The gene calls are TRBV20-1 and TRBJ2-5; possibly TRBD1 or TRBD2 for D (5 bases each). CDR1 and CDR2 from the germline V gene are DFQATT and SNEGSKA (reference sequence). Trimming shortened V by 0 bases and J by 4 bases, and 18 bases separated the two germline ends. The CDR3 is 16 residues long. CDR3 nucleotide sequence: TGCAGTGCTAGAGATACTAGGGGAAGTCCGGCAGAGACCCAGTACTTC. The encoded protein is CSARDTRGSPAETQYF.

The chain's CDR3 is CASSILGGQETQYF. CDR3 nucleotide sequence: TGTGCCAGTAGTATTTTGGGGGGCCAAGAGACCCAGTACTTC. The chain couples TRBV19 to TRBJ2-5; D might be TRBD2 (6 bases). The CDR3 runs 14 residues. The V end lost 3 bases, the J end lost 1 base, and 9 bases lay between the germline ends. Per the germline V gene, CDR1 is LNHDA and CDR2 is SQIVND (reference sequence).

The chain carries TRBV12-3 or TRBV12-4 and TRBJ2-7; no clear D. Trimming shortened V by 4 bases and J by 2 bases, and 12 bases separated the two germline ends. The CDR3 loop spans 14 amino acids. CDR3 region: CASSSPQRPYEQYF. The CDR3 region has the DNA TGTGCCAGCAGTTCTCCCCAAAGGCCCTACGAGCAGTACTTC.

The chain uses TRBV9 and TRBJ2-5; 7 bases fit TRBD2. With V trimmed by 4 bases and J by 9 bases, 9 bases remained unmatched. Germline lookup yields CDR1 SGDLS and CDR2 YYNGEE. The CDR3 has 13 residues. The chain's CDR3 is CASSSGGGGAQYF. In DNA form, the CDR3 reads TGTGCCAGCAGCTCCGGTGGTGGGGGGGCCCAGTACTTC. Full variable domain (missing parts from reference TRBV9 and TRBJ2-5): DSGVTQTPKHLITATGQRVTLRCSPRSGDLSVYWYQQSLDQGLQFLIQYYNGEERAKGNILERFSAQQFPDLHSELNLSSLELGDSALYFCASSSGGGGAQYFGPGTRLLVL.

The rearrangement uses TRBV20-1 and TRBJ2-1, with 7 nucleotides matching TRBD2. CDR3 length equals 15 residues. The trim removed 0 bases at V and 3 bases at J, leaving 5 bases unmatched. Germline lookup yields CDR1 DFQATT and CDR2 SNEGSKA (reference sequence). The CDR3 region is CSARDLGLVYNEQFF. CDR3 in DNA: TGCAGTGCTAGAGATCTAGGACTAGTCTACAATGAGCAGTTCTTC.

CDR3 coding DNA: TGTGCCAGCAGCCCCGGGACGCTTGGCTACACCTTC. This encodes CASSPGTLGYTF. The rearrangement joins TRBV6-5 to TRBJ1-2; D is perhaps TRBD1 (5 bases). The V and J ends lost 6 bases and 7 bases respectively, with 12 bases between them. Germline V CDR1 and CDR2: MNHEY, SVGAGI. This CDR3 region has 12 residues.

This rearrangement joins TRBV6-5 to TRBJ2-3; TRBD2 might be the D (7 bases). The CDR3 extends over 16 amino acids. Germline loops: CDR1 MNHEY, CDR2 SVGAGI. The V end lost 3 bases, the J end lost 2 bases, and 15 bases lay between the germline ends. Here the CDR3 reads CASSYWAGAYTDTQYF. DNA of the CDR3: TGTGCCAGCAGTTATTGGGCGGGGGCTTACACAGATACGCAGTATTTT.

The chain couples TRBV7-9 to TRBJ2-7; 8 positions match TRBD1. The germline V gene encodes CDR1 SEHNR and CDR2 FQNEAQ (reference sequence). Germline trimming cut 3 bases from V and 3 bases from J; bases unmatched to any gene: 10. The CDR3 runs 16 residues. The CDR3 DNA reads as TGTGCCAGCAGCTTGGCAACAGGGGGAACTAGCTACGAGCAGTACTTC. Amino acids: CASSLATGGTSYEQYF. Combining the CDR3 with reference TRBV7-9 and TRBJ2-7 gives the whole variable domain DTGVSQNPRHKITKRGQNVTFRCDPISEHNRLYWYRQTLGQGPEFLTYFQNEAQLEKSRLLSDRFSAERPKGSFSTLEIQRTEQGDSAMYLCASSLATGGTSYEQYFGPGTRLTVT.

V is TRBV13 and J is TRBJ2-1, with 8 bases identical to TRBD1. Germline V CDR1 and CDR2: PRHDT, FYEKMQ (reference sequence). With V trimmed by 8 bases and J by 3 bases, 3 bases remained unmatched. The CDR3 is made up of 13 amino acids. The CDR3 protein is CASDDRGYNEQFF. In DNA, the CDR3 is TGTGCCAGCGATGACAGGGGCTACAATGAGCAGTTCTTC.

The chain couples TRBV5-6 to TRBJ2-6; a weak D match, TRBD1 (5 bases). This CDR3 contains 15 residues. The germline V and J ends were trimmed by 4 bases and 0 bases, with 8 bases remaining between them. Germline V gene lookup returns CDR1 SGHDT and CDR2 YYEEEE. DNA for the CDR3: TGTGCCAGCAGCCCGACAGTCTCTGGGGCCAACGTCCTGACTTTC. It codes for CASSPTVSGANVLTF.

The rearrangement joins TRBV9 to TRBJ2-2; 8 bases agree with TRBD1. The V gene end was trimmed by 4 bases and the J gene end by 9 bases; junction bases not matched to a gene: 8. This CDR3 contains 14 residues. Germline V gene lookup returns CDR1 SGDLS and CDR2 YYNGEE. This CDR3 reads CASSSTGGTRELFF. DNA of the CDR3: TGTGCCAGCAGCTCAACAGGGGGGACCCGGGAGCTGTTTTTT.